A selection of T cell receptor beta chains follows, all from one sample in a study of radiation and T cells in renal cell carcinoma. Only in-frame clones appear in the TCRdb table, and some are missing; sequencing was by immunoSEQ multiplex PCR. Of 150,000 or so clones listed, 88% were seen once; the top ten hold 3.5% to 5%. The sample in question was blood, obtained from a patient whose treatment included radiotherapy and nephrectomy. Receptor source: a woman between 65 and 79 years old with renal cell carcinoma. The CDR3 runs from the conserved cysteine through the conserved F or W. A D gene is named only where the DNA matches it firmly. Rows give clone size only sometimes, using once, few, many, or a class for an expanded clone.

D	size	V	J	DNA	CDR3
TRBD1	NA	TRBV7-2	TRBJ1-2	TGTGCCAGCAGGCGGACAGGGGGGAGTCGGGAAGATGGCTACACCTTC	CASRRTGGSREDGYTF
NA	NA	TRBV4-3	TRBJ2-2	TGCGCCAGCAGCCTTATAGGGGTCGCCACCGGGGAGCTGTTTTTT	CASSLIGVATGELFF
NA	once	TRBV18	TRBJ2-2	TGTGCCAGCTCTAATAGACAGACCGGGGAGCTGTTTTTT	CASSNRQTGELFF
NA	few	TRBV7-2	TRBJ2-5	TGTGCCAGCAGCTTAGCGGGGGGGCCGTCTGAGACCCAGTACTTC	CASSLAGGPSETQYF
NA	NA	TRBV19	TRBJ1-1	TGTGCCAGTAGTATAGGGAATGGGGTCTGGACTGAAGCTTTCTTT	CASSIGNGVWTEAFF
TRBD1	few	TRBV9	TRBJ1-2	TGTGCCAGCAGCGGGGGGCGGGACAGGGTTTATGGCTACACCTTC	CASSGGRDRVYGYTF
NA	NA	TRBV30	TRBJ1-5	TGTGCCTGTGAGGTTGGCAGCAGCAATCAGCCCCAGCATTTT	CACEVGSSNQPQHF
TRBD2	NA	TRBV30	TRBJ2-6	TGTGCCTGGAGTAGCGGGGGGACTGGGGCCAACGTCCTGACTTTC	CAWSSGGTGANVLTF
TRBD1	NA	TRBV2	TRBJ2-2	TGTGCCAGCAGAGCCTCCGGGACAGGACCGGGGGAGCTGTTTTTT	CASRASGTGPGELFF
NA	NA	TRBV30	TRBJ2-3	TGTGCCTGGAGTCCGGCGTCCACAGATACGCAGTATTTT	CAWSPASTDTQYF
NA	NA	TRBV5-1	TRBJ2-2	TGCGCCAGCAGCCAAATTGTCGGGACCGGGGAGCTGTTTTTT	CASSQIVGTGELFF
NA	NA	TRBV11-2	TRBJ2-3	TGTGCCAGCAGCTTACAGGGAGGCGGACGCACAGATACGCAGTATTTT	CASSLQGGGRTDTQYF
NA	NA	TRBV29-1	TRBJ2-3	TGCAGCGTTAAAGGAGGTAGCACAGATACGCAGTATTTT	CSVKGGSTDTQYF
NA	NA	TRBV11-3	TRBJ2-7	TGTGCCAGCAGCTTAGGGGCAGTTAATCAGCAGTACTTC	CASSLGAVNQQYF
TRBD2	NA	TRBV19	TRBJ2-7	TGTGCCAGTAGTATAGTAGCGGGCGACGAGCAGTACTTC	CASSIVAGDEQYF
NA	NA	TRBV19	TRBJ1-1	TGTGCCAGTAGTTCCGGGGCCCTCGTGTTCACTGAAGCTTTCTTT	CASSSGALVFTEAFF
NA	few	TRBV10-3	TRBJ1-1	TGTGCCATCAGTGAGTCGACGGGGAACACTGAAGCTTTCTTT	CAISESTGNTEAFF
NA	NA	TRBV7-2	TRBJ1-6	TGTGCCAGCAGCTTAGGGTTACGCGGCAGCAGCTCCTATAATTCACCCCTCCACTTT	CASSLGLRGSSSYNSPLHF
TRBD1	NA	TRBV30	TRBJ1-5	TGTGCCTGGACTAACGGACAGGGCCGAAATCAGCCCCAGCATTTT	CAWTNGQGRNQPQHF
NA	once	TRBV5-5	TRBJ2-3	TGTGCCAGCAGCTTAGGAGGGGAACGCACAGATACGCAGTATTTT	CASSLGGERTDTQYF
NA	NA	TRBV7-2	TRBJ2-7	TGTGCCAGCAGCTCCCACCCAGGGAGCTCCTACGAGCAGTACTTC	CASSSHPGSSYEQYF
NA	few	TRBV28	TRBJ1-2	TGTGCCAGCGGGGGCCTCTATGGCTACACCTTC	CASGGLYGYTF
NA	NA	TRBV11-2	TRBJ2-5	TGTGCCAGCAGCTTAGCGGGGAAAGAGACCCAGTACTTC	CASSLAGKETQYF
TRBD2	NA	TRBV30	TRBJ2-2	TGTGCCTGGAGTGTTGGACTAGCGGGGGGTCCAAACACCGGGGAGCTGTTTTTT	CAWSVGLAGGPNTGELFF
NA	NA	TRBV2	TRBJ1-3	TGTGCCAGCAGCGGAGACGGGGGTCCTGGAAACACCATATATTTT	CASSGDGGPGNTIYF
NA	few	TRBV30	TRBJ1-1	TGTGCCTGCAGCGGGGATAAGGCTGAAGCTTTCTTT	CACSGDKAEAFF
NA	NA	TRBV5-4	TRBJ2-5	TGTGCCAGCAGCTTGGTTCGGGAGACCCAGTACTTC	CASSLVRETQYF
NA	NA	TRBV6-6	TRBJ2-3	TGTGCCAGCAGTTTGTTCCTAGACGCGGTAAAGTTTACGCAGTATTTT	CASSLFLDAVKFTQYF
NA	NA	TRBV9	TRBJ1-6	TGTGCCAGCAGCGTCGACTTGAGCTCCTATAATTCACCCCTCCACTTT	CASSVDLSSYNSPLHF
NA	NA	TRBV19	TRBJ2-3	TGTGCCAGTAGTATTAGGTCTATCACAGATACGCAGTATTTT	CASSIRSITDTQYF
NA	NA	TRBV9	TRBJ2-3	TGTGCCAGCAGCGTAATAGCGACTAGCACAGATACGCAGTATTTT	CASSVIATSTDTQYF
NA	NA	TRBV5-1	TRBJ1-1	TGCGCCAGCAGCCCTGCGGGGGGGAACACTGAAGCTTTCTTT	CASSPAGGNTEAFF
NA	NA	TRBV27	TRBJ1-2	TGTGCCAGCAGCGGGTTGACAGGATTAAACTATGGCTACACCTTC	CASSGLTGLNYGYTF
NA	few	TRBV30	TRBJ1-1	TGTGCCTGGAGTCACACTGAAGCTTTCTTT	CAWSHTEAFF
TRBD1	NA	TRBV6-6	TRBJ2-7	TGTGCCAGCAGTTACCTACGACAGGGTATCACCTACGAGCAGTACTTC	CASSYLRQGITYEQYF
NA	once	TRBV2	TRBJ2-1	TGTGCCAGCAATGATCAGGGTATTGAGCAGTTCTTC	CASNDQGIEQFF
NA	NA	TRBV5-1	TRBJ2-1	TGCGCCAGCAGCTCCGGGACTCATTACAATGAGCAGTTCTTC	CASSSGTHYNEQFF
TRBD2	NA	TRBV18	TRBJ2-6	TGTGCCAGCTCATCAACGGGGGGGGCTGGGGCCAACGTCCTGACTTTC	CASSSTGGAGANVLTF
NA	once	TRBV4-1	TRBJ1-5	TGCGCCAGCAGCCAAGATAGACAGGCTAGCCAGCCCCAGCATTTT	CASSQDRQASQPQHF
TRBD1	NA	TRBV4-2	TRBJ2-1	TGTGCCAGCAGCCAGGAGACAGGGGGCGGGAATGAGCAGTTCTTC	CASSQETGGGNEQFF
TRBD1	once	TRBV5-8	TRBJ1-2	TGTGCCAGCAGCTTGGTAACAGGGGGCGACGATGGCTACACCTTC	CASSLVTGGDDGYTF
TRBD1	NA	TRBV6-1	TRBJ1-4	TGTGCCAGCAGTGGGGACAGGCGGAATGAAAAACTGTTTTTT	CASSGDRRNEKLFF
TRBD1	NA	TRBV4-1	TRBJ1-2	TGCGCCAGCAGCCAAGACCCCGGGACAGGGAATGGCTACACCTTC	CASSQDPGTGNGYTF
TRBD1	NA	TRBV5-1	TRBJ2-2	TGCGCCAGCAGCCCGGGACAGACCCGCACCGGGGAGCTGTTTTTT	CASSPGQTRTGELFF
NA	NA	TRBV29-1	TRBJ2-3	TGCAGCGTTGAAGGTATCCCAGGTCCTACCTGGCACACAGATACGCAGTATTTT	CSVEGIPGPTWHTDTQYF
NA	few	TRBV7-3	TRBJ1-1	TGTGCCAGCAGCTTAGGTGTGGGGTTGAACACTGAAGCTTTCTTT	CASSLGVGLNTEAFF
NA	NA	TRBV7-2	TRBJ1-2	TGTGCCAGCAGCACCCTGACAGGAGACTATGGCTACACCTTC	CASSTLTGDYGYTF
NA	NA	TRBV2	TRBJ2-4	TGTGCCAGCAGTGATAGAAGGTTTCAGTACTTC	CASSDRRFQYF